These 31 T cell receptor beta chains came from one sample sequenced in a study of Ad26.COV2.S vaccination and SARS-CoV-2 variants. TCRdb's table, derived via immunoSEQ multiplex PCR, lists solely in-frame clones and lacks some. The table has some 480,000 clones, 70% to 90% seen once; the top ten hold around 13%. Treatment specified: some 20 received Ad26.COV2.S at low or high dose, single or two shots; 5 received placebo; per-sample allocation not given. Sampling was done on day 63 after the first vaccine or placebo injection. The sequencing used peripheral blood, collected in a trial of Ad26.COV2.S vaccine versus placebo. These TCRs come from a person between 18 and 60 years old who received the Ad26.COV2.S COVID-19 vaccine or a placebo.

This chain links TRBV9 with TRBJ2-3; 10 nucleotides align to TRBD2. V gave up 0 bases and J gave up 3 bases; unmatched junction bases: 7. From germline, CDR1 is SGDLS and CDR2 YYNGEE. CDR3 length: 17 amino acids. The CDR3 spells CASSVGPLAGVTDTQYF. The CDR3, as DNA: TGTGCCAGCAGCGTAGGGCCCCTAGCGGGAGTGACAGATACGCAGTATTTT.

J is TRBJ2-7 and V is TRBV11-2; tentative D call: TRBD1 (6 bases). V was clipped by 6 bases and J by 5 bases, with 14 bases between them. This CDR3 has 13 amino acids. Germline V gives CDR1 SGHAT, CDR2 FQNNGV. The CDR3 here is CASRKQGRDEQYF. For the CDR3, the DNA is TGTGCCAGCAGGAAACAGGGACGGGACGAGCAGTACTTC.

V is TRBV6-6 and J is TRBJ2-2, with TRBD2 matching over 7 bases. The germline V gene has CDR1 MNHNY and CDR2 SVGAGI (reference sequence). CDR3 size: 14 residues. V dropped 2 bases and J dropped 9; count of bases not matched to a gene: 6. Written as DNA, the CDR3 is TGTGCCAGCAGTTACGGGCTAGCGGCCCGGGAGCTGTTTTTT. Amino acids: CASSYGLAARELFF.

This chain links TRBV14 with TRBJ2-5; no clear D gene. V lost 5 bases, J lost 1 base, and 5 bases lay in between. CDR3 length: 12 amino acids. Germline CDR1 reads SGHDN; CDR2 reads FVKESK. DNA of the CDR3: TGTGCCAGCAGCGAATTCCAAGAGACCCAGTACTTC. Its protein product is CASSEFQETQYF.

This clone was detected once. The rearrangement links TRBV5-4 to TRBJ2-1; D gene unclear. This CDR3 is 12 amino acids long. The V end was cut by 4 bases, the J end by 7 bases, with 9 bases between. Germline CDR1 SGHNT, CDR2 YYREEE (reference sequence). CDR3 in amino acids: CASSLTWNEQFF. The CDR3 DNA reads TGTGCCAGCAGCCTGACGTGGAATGAGCAGTTCTTC.

This chain connects TRBV6-5 to TRBJ2-7; D uncertain. The CDR3 length is 11 residues. In germline, CDR1 is MNHEY, CDR2 SVGAGI. V lost 6 bases to trimming and J lost 3 bases, with 6 bases between them. The CDR3 DNA sequence: TGTGCCAGCAGCGCCCACTACGAGCAGTACTTC. Encoded protein: CASSAHYEQYF.

This chain uses TRBV4-3 with TRBJ2-4; either TRBD1 or TRBD2 may supply D (5 bases each). Per germline, CDR1 LGHNA and CDR2 YSLEER. This CDR3 has 17 residues. V was shortened by 4 bases and J by 1 base, with 17 bases between the two germline ends. CDR3 region: CASSREVSGLAKNIQYF. CDR3 sequence (DNA): TGCGCCAGCAGCCGAGAGGTGTCGGGGCTGGCCAAAAACATTCAGTACTTC.

The chain uses TRBV7-9 and TRBJ2-3; 13 bases are a match to TRBD2. Germline CDR1 SEHNR, CDR2 FQNEAQ (reference sequence). The CDR3 totals 17 residues. The V segment lost 5 bases and the J segment 6 bases; nucleotides outside the gene matches: 11. The CDR3 loop is CASSIYQLAGGPDTQYF. The CDR3 DNA reads TGTGCCAGCAGCATCTACCAACTAGCGGGAGGGCCTGATACGCAGTATTTT.

This chain joins TRBV13 and TRBJ1-1; 7 bases line up with TRBD1. After removal of 7 bases from V and 4 bases from J, the junction contained 18 bases not matched to a gene. CDR1 is PRHDT and CDR2 is FYEKMQ in the germline V gene (reference sequence). The CDR3 consists of 17 residues. The CDR3 DNA sequence: TGTGCCAGCATCCAGCGCTGGGGGGGACAGTCGAGCACTGAAGCTTTCTTT. Encoded protein: CASIQRWGGQSSTEAFF.

The table lists this clone with a few counts. CDR3 loop: CASSGGTSRRDYEQYF. In DNA form, the CDR3 reads TGCGCCAGCAGCGGGGGGACTTCTAGAAGGGACTACGAGCAGTACTTC. The chain links TRBV5-1 to TRBJ2-7, with D perhaps matching TRBD2 (6 bases). Germline V CDR1 and CDR2: SGHRS, YFSETQ. Trimming shortened V by 4 bases and J by 3 bases, and 20 bases separated the two germline ends. The CDR3 totals 16 residues.

This chain links TRBV27 with TRBJ2-3, with TRBD2 matching over 8 bases. The CDR3 sequence is 15 residues long. Per the germline V gene, CDR1 is MNHEY and CDR2 is SMNVEV (reference sequence). V shed 6 bases, J shed 0 bases, and the junction held 5 bases outside the gene matches. This CDR3 is CASSPTSVSTDTQYF. As DNA, the CDR3 is TGTGCCAGCAGCCCGACTAGCGTTAGCACAGATACGCAGTATTTT.

The rearrangement uses TRBV20-1 and TRBJ2-7, with D possibly called TRBD1 or TRBD2 (6 bases each). Germline V CDR1 and CDR2: DFQATT, SNEGSKA (reference sequence). This CDR3 comprises 15 residues. The germline V and J ends were trimmed by 3 bases and 0 bases, with 15 bases remaining between them. CDR3 residues: CSASRGAVSSYEQYF. The CDR3 DNA reads as TGCAGTGCTAGTAGGGGGGCCGTCAGCTCCTACGAGCAGTACTTC.

Only one count was recorded for this clone. J is TRBJ1-5 and V is TRBV5-1, with D possibly TRBD1 on 5 matching bases. Germline loops: CDR1 SGHRS, CDR2 YFSETQ. Trimming pared 4 bases from V and 3 bases from J, leaving 11 bases between. This CDR3 has 14 residues. The CDR3 protein is CASSPDRFNQPQHF. Here the CDR3 DNA reads TGCGCCAGCAGCCCTGACAGATTCAATCAGCCCCAGCATTTT.

This sequence joins TRBV7-9 and TRBJ2-7; D call uncertain. The germline V gene encodes CDR1 SEHNR and CDR2 FQNEAQ (reference sequence). The CDR3 is 12 amino acids. V was trimmed by 5 bases and J by 3 bases, leaving 8 bases between them. The CDR3 here is CASSPTHYEQYF. In DNA, the CDR3 is TGTGCCAGCAGCCCGACACACTACGAGCAGTACTTC.

V and J are TRBV2 and TRBJ1-5; no firm D call. The CDR3 is 13 residues long. CDR1 and CDR2 from the germline V gene are SNHLY and FYNNEI. V was clipped by 4 bases and J by 3 bases, with 7 bases between them. As DNA, the CDR3 is TGTGCCAGCAGTGTAAGGATCAATCAGCCCCAGCATTTT. Translated, it gives CASSVRINQPQHF.

The chain uses TRBV30 and TRBJ1-2; a possible D gene is TRBD1 (5 bases). CDR1 and CDR2 from the germline V gene are GTSNPN and SVGIG (reference sequence). The CDR3 has 10 amino acids. Trimming removed 5 bases from V and 7 bases from J, with 8 bases in between. The CDR3 spells CAWSQGGYTF. Here the CDR3 DNA reads TGTGCCTGGTCCCAGGGTGGCTACACCTTC. Looking up the rest from reference TRBV30 and TRBJ1-2 gives the full variable domain: SQTIHQWPATLVQPVGSPLSLECTVEGTSNPNLYWYRQAAGRGLQLLFYSVGIGQISSEVPQNLSASRPQDRQFILSSKKLLLSDSGFYLCAWSQGGYTFGSGTRLTVV.

This chain uses TRBV2 with TRBJ1-3; D ambiguous. From germline, CDR1 is SNHLY and CDR2 FYNNEI. Trimming removed 3 bases from V and 0 bases from J, with 9 bases in between. There are 15 residues in the CDR3. The CDR3, as DNA: TGTGCCAGCAGTGAGAACTCAAACTCTGGAAACACCATATATTTT. Translation gives CASSENSNSGNTIYF. The variable domain in full, completed from reference TRBV2 and TRBJ1-3, reads EPEVTQTPSHQVTQMGQEVILRCVPISNHLYFYWYRQILGQKVEFLVSFYNNEISEKSEIFDDQFSVERPDGSNFTLKIRSTKLEDSAMYFCASSENSNSGNTIYFGEGSWLTVV.

V usage is TRBV5-4 and J usage is TRBJ1-4, with D hard to call. The V end lost 4 bases, the J end lost 4 bases, and 14 bases lay between the germline ends. Germline V gene lookup returns CDR1 SGHNT and CDR2 YYREEE (reference sequence). The CDR3 is 15 residues long. The CDR3 protein is CASSATADLNEKLFF. The CDR3 DNA follows: TGTGCCAGCAGCGCGACGGCTGACCTTAATGAAAAACTGTTTTTT.

Many counts were recorded for this clone. This chain connects TRBV19 to TRBJ1-1; D may be TRBD1 (6 bases). The CDR3 runs to 12 residues. The V gene's germline CDR1 is LNHDA and CDR2 SQIVND (reference sequence). V was pared by 5 bases and J by 5 bases, with 9 bases between. CDR3 in DNA: TGTGCCAGTAGTCTCAGGGGAACTGAAGCTTTCTTT. This encodes CASSLRGTEAFF. The variable domain in full, with the rest retrieved from reference TRBV19 and TRBJ1-1, is DGGITQSPKYLFRKEGQNVTLSCEQNLNHDAMYWYRQDPGQGLRLIYYSQIVNDFQKGDIAEGYSVSREKKESFPLTVTSAQKNPTAFYLCASSLRGTEAFFGQGTRLTVV.

The CDR3 here is CASSPGQGGGNQPQHF. CDR3 nucleotide sequence: TGTGCCAGCTCACCCGGACAGGGGGGGGGCAATCAGCCCCAGCATTTT. The chain uses TRBV18 and TRBJ1-5; 10 bases are a match to TRBD1. The V segment lost 3 bases and the J segment 2 bases; nucleotides outside the gene matches: 4. CDR1 and CDR2 from the germline V gene are KGHSH and LQKENI. The length of the CDR3 is 16 residues.

The rearrangement joins TRBV5-5 to TRBJ2-7; D remains unclear. With 1 base removed from V and 6 bases from J, the gap between germline ends came to 8 bases. CDR3 length: 12 amino acids. The germline V gene encodes CDR1 SGHKS and CDR2 YYEKEE (reference sequence). This CDR3 is CASSLYGPEQYF. The CDR3 DNA reads as TGTGCCAGCAGCTTGTATGGGCCCGAGCAGTACTTC.

This chain uses TRBV9 with TRBJ1-3; D gene ambiguous. The germline V gene encodes CDR1 SGDLS and CDR2 YYNGEE. The V gene lost 2 bases and the J gene lost 8 bases, with 17 bases spanning the gap. The CDR3 sequence is 15 residues long. The CDR3 DNA reads as TGTGCCAGCAGCGTCGGGATTGATGCAGTTCACACCATATATTTT. It yields the protein CASSVGIDAVHTIYF. The variable domain in full, completed from reference TRBV9 and TRBJ1-3, reads DSGVTQTPKHLITATGQRVTLRCSPRSGDLSVYWYQQSLDQGLQFLIQYYNGEERAKGNILERFSAQQFPDLHSELNLSSLELGDSALYFCASSVGIDAVHTIYFGEGSWLTVV.

The table lists this clone with a few counts. The chain links TRBV9 to TRBJ2-7, with 10 positions matching TRBD1. Germline loops: CDR1 SGDLS, CDR2 YYNGEE. The CDR3 length is 15 residues. V lost 0 bases and J lost 2; bases outside the gene matches: 2. The CDR3 spells CASSVEGTGAYEQYF. The CDR3 DNA sequence: TGTGCCAGCAGCGTAGAGGGGACAGGGGCCTACGAGCAGTACTTC.

The J gene is TRBJ2-7, the V gene TRBV18, with 7 bases that match TRBD1. The CDR3 runs 15 residues. The germline gives CDR1 KGHSH, CDR2 LQKENI. The J segment lost 6 bases and the V segment lost 1 base, leaving 9 bases of the junction unmatched. CDR3 residues: CASSPQPGTAFEQYF. CDR3 coding DNA: TGTGCCAGCTCACCACAACCCGGGACAGCTTTCGAGCAGTACTTC.

In its sample, this clone was seen a few times. J is TRBJ2-5 and V is TRBV5-4, with 12 bases identical to TRBD2. V shed 4 bases and J 5 bases; nucleotides not matched to a gene: 6. The germline V gene encodes CDR1 SGHNT and CDR2 YYREEE (reference sequence). There are 15 residues in the CDR3. The CDR3 spells CASSLRTSGIETQYF. Here the CDR3 DNA reads TGTGCCAGCAGCCTAAGGACTAGCGGGATTGAGACCCAGTACTTC. Full variable domain (rest looked up from reference TRBV5-4 and TRBJ2-5): ETGVTQSPTHLIKTRGQQVTLRCSSQSGHNTVSWYQQALGQGPQFIFQYYREEENGRGNFPPRFSGLQFPNYSSELNVNALELDDSALYLCASSLRTSGIETQYFGPGTRLLVL.

V usage is TRBV19 and J usage is TRBJ2-3; 7 bases match TRBD1. V was clipped by 5 bases and J by 4 bases; unmatched bases: 6. The CDR3 length is 14 residues. Germline V gene data show CDR1 as LNHDA and CDR2 as SQIVND (reference sequence). The CDR3 region is CASSSQGVPDTQYF. Written as DNA, the CDR3 is TGTGCCAGTAGTTCCCAGGGGGTACCAGATACGCAGTATTTT.

The chain joins TRBV5-1 to TRBJ2-1; D gene unclear. V was trimmed by 3 bases and J by 7 bases, leaving 17 bases between them. The CDR3 is 15 amino acids. CDR1 and CDR2 from the germline V gene are SGHRS and YFSETQ. The CDR3 is CASSSPGVFGNEQFF. For the CDR3, the DNA is TGCGCCAGCAGCTCACCTGGGGTTTTTGGGAATGAGCAGTTCTTC.

A word on this clone: Other DNA sequences within the sample encode an identical CDR3. The chain joins TRBV28 to TRBJ1-2, with D unresolved. CDR1 MDHEN and CDR2 SYDVKM come from the germline V gene. V dropped 3 bases and J dropped 6 bases, with 8 bases sitting between them. The CDR3 sequence is 12 residues long. For the CDR3, the DNA is TGTGCCAGCAGTTTGCCAGGTAATGGCTACACCTTC. It codes for CASSLPGNGYTF.

The chain combines TRBV4-3 with TRBJ2-5, with D perhaps matching TRBD1 (5 bases). Germline V gene data show CDR1 as LGHNA and CDR2 as YSLEER. Deletions cut 1 base from V and 14 bases from J, with 11 bases between. The CDR3 consists of 11 residues. CDR3 bases: TGCGCCAGCAGCCAAGGGACAAGAATATACTTC. This encodes CASSQGTRIYF.

The V and J genes are TRBV27 and TRBJ2-1; D unclear. CDR1 and CDR2 (germline): MNHEY, SMNVEV (reference sequence). The V end lost 2 bases, the J end lost 6 bases, and 8 bases lay between the germline ends. There are 13 residues in the CDR3. DNA for the CDR3: TGTGCCAGCAGTTTAGCCTACCCCAATGAGCAGTTCTTC. It is translated as CASSLAYPNEQFF.

The CDR3 reads CASSPLVGSDTQYF. The CDR3 DNA is TGTGCCAGCAGCCCCCTGGTAGGGTCAGATACGCAGTATTTT. This chain uses TRBV7-2 with TRBJ2-3; unclear D gene. This CDR3 has 14 amino acids. The V and J ends lost 5 bases and 4 bases respectively, with 13 bases between them. The germline V gene has CDR1 SGHTA and CDR2 FQGNSA.